Detailed here is one TCR beta chain. The data originate from a study of blood T cell repertoires in COVID-19. Across the study: Samples representing acute and convalescent COVID-19 were sourced from the United States, Italy and Spain.

Per the original data handling: Estimates of nucleated cell counts were drawn from the amplification of reference gene primers. Using immunoSEQ multiplex PCR, the repertoire was profiled, and TCRdb retains in-frame clones only, with some absent. V, J and clone size are taken as reported in that table, and D and trimming were inferred from the DNA itself. The sample yields roughly 170,000 clones, over 80% seen once. Germline-derived CDR1 and CDR2 are SGDLS and YYNGEE. The length of the CDR3 is 16 residues. V was cut by 0 bases and J by 0 bases, with 12 bases left in between. In assigning cohorts, the study relied on participant-reported clinical history.

The sequence came from a woman in her 50s who had recovered from COVID-19. Sequences were obtained from PBMCs or T cells enriched from blood (not recorded which). This chain connects TRBV9 to TRBJ1-2; D unclear. CDR3 in amino acids: CASSVAVGGTNYGYTF. The CDR3 nucleotides read TGTGCCAGCAGCGTAGCGGTGGGAGGTACTAACTATGGCTACACCTTC.